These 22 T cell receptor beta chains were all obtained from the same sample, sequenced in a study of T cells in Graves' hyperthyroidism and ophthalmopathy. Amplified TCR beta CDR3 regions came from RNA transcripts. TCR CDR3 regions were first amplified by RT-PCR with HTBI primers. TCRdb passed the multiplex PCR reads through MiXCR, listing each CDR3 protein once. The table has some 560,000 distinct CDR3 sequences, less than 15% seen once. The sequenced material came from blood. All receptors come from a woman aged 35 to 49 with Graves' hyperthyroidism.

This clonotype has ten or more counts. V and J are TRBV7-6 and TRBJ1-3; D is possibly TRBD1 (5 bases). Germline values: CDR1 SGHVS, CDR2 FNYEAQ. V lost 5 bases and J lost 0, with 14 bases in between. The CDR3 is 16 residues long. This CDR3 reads CASSVRYRSSGNTIYF. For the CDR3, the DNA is TGTGCCAGCAGCGTCAGATACAGGAGCTCTGGAAACACCATATATTTT.

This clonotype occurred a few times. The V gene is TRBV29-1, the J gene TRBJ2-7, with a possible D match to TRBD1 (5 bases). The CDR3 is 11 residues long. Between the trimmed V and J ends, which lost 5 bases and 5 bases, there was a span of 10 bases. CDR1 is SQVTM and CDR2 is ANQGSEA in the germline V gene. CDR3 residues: CSVLKGHEQYF. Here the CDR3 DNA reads TGCAGCGTTCTCAAGGGGCACGAGCAGTACTTC.

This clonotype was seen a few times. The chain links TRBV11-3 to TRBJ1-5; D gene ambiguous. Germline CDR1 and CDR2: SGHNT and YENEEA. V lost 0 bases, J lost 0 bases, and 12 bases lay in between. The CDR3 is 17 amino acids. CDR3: CASSLERTEYSNQPQHF. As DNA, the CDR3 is TGTGCCAGCAGCTTAGAACGGACGGAATATAGCAATCAGCCCCAGCATTTT.

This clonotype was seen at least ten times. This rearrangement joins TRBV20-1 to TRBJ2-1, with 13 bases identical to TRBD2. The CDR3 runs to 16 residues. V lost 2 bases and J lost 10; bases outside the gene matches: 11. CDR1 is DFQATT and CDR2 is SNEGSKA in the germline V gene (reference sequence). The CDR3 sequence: CSARSPGTSGIEEQFF. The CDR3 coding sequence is TGCAGTGCTAGAAGCCCCGGGACTAGCGGGATTGAGGAGCAGTTCTTC.

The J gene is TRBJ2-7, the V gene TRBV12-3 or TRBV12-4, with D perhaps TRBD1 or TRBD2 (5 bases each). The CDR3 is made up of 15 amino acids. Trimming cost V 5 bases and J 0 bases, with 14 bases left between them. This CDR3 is CASSDPGTLSYEQYF. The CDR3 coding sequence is TGTGCCAGCAGTGATCCCGGGACGCTCTCCTACGAGCAGTACTTC.

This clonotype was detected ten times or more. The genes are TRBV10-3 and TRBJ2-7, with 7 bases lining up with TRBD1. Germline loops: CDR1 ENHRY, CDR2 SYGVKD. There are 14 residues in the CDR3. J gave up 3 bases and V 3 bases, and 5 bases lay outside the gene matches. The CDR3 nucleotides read TGTGCCATCAGTGATTACAGGGGTGGCTACGAGCAGTACTTC. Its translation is CAISDYRGGYEQYF.

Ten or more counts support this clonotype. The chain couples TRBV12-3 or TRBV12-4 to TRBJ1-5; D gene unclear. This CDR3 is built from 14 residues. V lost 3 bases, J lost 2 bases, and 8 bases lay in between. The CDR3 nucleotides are TGTGCCAGCAGTTTGTCCCATGGCAATCAGCCCCAGCATTTT. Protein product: CASSLSHGNQPQHF.

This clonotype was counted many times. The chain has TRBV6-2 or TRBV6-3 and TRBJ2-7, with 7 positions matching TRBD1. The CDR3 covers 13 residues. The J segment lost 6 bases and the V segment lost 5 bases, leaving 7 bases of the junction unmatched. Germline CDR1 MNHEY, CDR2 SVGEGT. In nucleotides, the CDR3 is TGTGCCAGCAGTCCCGGACAGGCTGGCGAGCAGTACTTC. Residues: CASSPGQAGEQYF.

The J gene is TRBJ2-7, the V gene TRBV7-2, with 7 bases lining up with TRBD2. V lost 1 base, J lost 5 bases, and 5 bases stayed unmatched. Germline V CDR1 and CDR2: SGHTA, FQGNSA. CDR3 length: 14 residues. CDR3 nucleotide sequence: TGTGCCAGCAGCTTAGTGGGAGGGCCGAACGAGCAGTACTTC. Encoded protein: CASSLVGGPNEQYF. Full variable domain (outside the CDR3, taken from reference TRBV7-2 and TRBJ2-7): GAGVSQSPSNKVTEKGKDVELRCDPISGHTALYWYRQSLGQGLEFLIYFQGNSAPDKSGLPSDRFSAERTGGSVSTLTIQRTQQEDSAVYLCASSLVGGPNEQYFGPGTRLTVT.

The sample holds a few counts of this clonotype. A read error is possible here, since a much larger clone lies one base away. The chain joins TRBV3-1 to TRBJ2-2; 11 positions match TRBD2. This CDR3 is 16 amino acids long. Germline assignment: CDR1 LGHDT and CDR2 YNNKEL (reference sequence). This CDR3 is CASSQTSGTGSGELVF. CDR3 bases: TGTGCCAGCAGCCAGACTAGCGGGACCGGAAGCGGGGAGCTGGTTTTT. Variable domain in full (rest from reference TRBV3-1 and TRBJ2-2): DTAVSQTPKYLVTQMGNDKSIKCEQNLGHDTMYWYKQDSKKFLKIMFSYNNKELIINETVPNRFSPKSPDKAHLNLHINSLELGDSAVYFCASSQTSGTGSGELVFGEGSRLTVL.

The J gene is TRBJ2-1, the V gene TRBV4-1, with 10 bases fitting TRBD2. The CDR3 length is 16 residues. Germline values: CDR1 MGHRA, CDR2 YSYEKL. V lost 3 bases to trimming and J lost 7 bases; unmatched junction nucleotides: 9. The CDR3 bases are TGCGCCAGCAGCCATAGGACTAGCGGAGTTGGTAATGAGCAGTTCTTC. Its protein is CASSHRTSGVGNEQFF.

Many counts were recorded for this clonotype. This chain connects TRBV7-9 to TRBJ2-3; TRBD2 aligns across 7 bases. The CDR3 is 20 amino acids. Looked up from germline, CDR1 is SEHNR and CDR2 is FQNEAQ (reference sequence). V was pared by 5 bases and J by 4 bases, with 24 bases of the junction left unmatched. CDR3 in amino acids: CASSKARTSDSQKHADTQYF. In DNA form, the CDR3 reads TGTGCCAGCAGCAAAGCTCGCACTAGCGACTCCCAGAAGCACGCAGATACGCAGTATTTT.

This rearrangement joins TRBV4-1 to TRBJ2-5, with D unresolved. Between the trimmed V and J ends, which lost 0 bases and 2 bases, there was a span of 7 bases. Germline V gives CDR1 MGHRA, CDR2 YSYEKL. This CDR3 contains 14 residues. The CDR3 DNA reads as TGCGCCAGCAGCCAAGAAAGAGAGCAAGAGACCCAGTACTTC. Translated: CASSQEREQETQYF.

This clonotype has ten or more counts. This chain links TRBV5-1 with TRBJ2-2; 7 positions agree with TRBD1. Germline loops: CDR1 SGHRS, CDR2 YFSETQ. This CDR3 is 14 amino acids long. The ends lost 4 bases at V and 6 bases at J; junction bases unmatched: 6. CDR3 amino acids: CASSRQGDAGELFF. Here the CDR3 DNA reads TGCGCCAGCAGCCGACAGGGTGACGCCGGGGAGCTGTTTTTT. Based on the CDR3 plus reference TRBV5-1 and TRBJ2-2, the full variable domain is KAGVTQTPRYLIKTRGQQVTLSCSPISGHRSVSWYQQTPGQGLQFLFEYFSETQRNKGNFPGRFSGRQFSNSRSEMNVSTLELGDSALYLCASSRQGDAGELFFGEGSRLTVL.

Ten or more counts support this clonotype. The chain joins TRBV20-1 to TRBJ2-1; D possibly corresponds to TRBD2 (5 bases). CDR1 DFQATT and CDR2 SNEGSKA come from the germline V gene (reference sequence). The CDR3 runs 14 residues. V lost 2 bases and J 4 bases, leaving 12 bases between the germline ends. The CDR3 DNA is TGCAGTGCTAGACACTCGGGATCATACAATGAGCAGTTCTTC. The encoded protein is CSARHSGSYNEQFF.

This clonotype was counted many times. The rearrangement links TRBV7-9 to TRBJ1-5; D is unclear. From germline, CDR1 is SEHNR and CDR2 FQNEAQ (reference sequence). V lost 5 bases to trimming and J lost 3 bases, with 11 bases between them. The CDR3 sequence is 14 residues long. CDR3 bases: TGTGCCAGCAGCCACGGAGCAGACAATCAGCCCCAGCATTTT. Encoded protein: CASSHGADNQPQHF.

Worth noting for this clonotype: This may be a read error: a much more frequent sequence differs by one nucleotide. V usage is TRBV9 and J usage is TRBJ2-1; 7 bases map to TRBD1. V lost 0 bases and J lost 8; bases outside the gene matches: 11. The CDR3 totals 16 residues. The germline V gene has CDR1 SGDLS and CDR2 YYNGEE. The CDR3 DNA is TGTGCCAGCAGCGTAGAGGGACAGATAACTCACGATGAGCAGTTCTTC. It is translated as CASSVEGQITHDEQFF.

The CDR3 DNA reads TGTGCCAGCAGCTCAACCTACAGGGGGAATTCACCCCTCCACTTT. Translating gives CASSSTYRGNSPLHF. The chain carries TRBV7-2 and TRBJ1-6; 8 bases fit TRBD1. With 4 bases clipped from V and 7 bases from J, the junction kept 6 bases outside the gene matches. Germline CDR1 SGHTA, CDR2 FQGNSA. CDR3 length equals 15 residues.

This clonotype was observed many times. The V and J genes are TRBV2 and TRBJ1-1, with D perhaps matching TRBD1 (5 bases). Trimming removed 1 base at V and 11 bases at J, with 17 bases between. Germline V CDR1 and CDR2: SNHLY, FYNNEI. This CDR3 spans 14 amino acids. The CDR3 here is CASSEGRLRGRAFF. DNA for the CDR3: TGTGCCAGCAGTGAAGGACGCCTTAGGGGTAGGGCTTTCTTT.

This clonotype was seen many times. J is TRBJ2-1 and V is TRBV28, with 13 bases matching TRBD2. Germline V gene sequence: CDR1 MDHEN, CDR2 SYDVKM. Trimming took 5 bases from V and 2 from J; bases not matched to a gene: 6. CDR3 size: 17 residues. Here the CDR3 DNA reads TGTGCCAGCAGTCCCTCAGGACTAGCGGGAGCCTACAATGAGCAGTTCTTC. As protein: CASSPSGLAGAYNEQFF.

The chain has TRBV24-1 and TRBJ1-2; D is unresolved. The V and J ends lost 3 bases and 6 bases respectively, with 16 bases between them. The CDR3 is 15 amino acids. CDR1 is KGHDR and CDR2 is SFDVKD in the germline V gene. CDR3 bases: TGTGCCACCAGTGATCCCCGGGCCAGCATCAATGGCTACACCTTC. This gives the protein CATSDPRASINGYTF.

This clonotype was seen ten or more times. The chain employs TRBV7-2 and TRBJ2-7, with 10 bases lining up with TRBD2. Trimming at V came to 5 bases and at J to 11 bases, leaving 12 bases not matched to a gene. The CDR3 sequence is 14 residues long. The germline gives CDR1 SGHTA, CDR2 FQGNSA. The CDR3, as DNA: TGTGCCAGCAGCCCCCTTAGAAGCGGGAGGGGAGAGTACTTC. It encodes CASSPLRSGRGEYF. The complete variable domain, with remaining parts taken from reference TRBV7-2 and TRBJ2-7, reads GAGVSQSPSNKVTEKGKDVELRCDPISGHTALYWYRQSLGQGLEFLIYFQGNSAPDKSGLPSDRFSAERTGGSVSTLTIQRTQQEDSAVYLCASSPLRSGRGEYFGPGTRLTVT.